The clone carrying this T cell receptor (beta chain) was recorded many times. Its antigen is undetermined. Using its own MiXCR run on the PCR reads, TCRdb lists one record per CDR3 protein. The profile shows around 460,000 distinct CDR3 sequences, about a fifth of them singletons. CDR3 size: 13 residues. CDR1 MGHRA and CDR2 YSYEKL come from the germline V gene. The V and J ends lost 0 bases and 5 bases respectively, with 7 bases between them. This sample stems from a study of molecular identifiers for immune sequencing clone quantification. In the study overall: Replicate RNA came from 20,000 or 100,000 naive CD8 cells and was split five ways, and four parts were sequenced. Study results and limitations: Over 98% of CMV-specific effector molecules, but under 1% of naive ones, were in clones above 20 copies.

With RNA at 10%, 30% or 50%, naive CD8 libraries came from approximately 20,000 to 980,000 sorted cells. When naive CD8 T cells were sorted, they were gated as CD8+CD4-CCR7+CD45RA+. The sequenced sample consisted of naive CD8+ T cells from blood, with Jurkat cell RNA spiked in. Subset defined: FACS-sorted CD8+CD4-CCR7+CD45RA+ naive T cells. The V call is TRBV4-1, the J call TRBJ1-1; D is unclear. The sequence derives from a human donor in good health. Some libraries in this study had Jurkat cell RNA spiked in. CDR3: CASSQESATEAFF. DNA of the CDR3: TGCGCCAGCAGCCAAGAGTCTGCTACTGAAGCTTTCTTT.